The T cell receptor (beta chain) under discussion was sequenced for a study of blood T cell repertoires in COVID-19 (dated by TCRdb to 2020 to 2022). For context, the study as a whole: Samples covering the acute and convalescent phases of COVID-19 were provided by collaborators in the United States, Italy and Spain. The prospective study material was composed of cDNA or gDNA derived from T cells, B-cell-depleted T cells, or PBMCs. Subjects who had been exposed to COVID-19, were actively infected with it, or had recovered from it provided the deeply sampled blood TCRbeta repertoires that made up the dataset. A freely available public database, intended as a resource for researchers studying the immune response to SARS-CoV-2, is where the repertoires were released. Samples were obtained from the ongoing ImmuneRACE study (first 160 participants) and from 1,254 subjects provided by 6 global collaborators. A de-identified subject ID, COVID-19 status, age in years and sex were almost always included in the sample metadata. Where available, HLA class I and class II types were taken from metadata supplied by the sample provider and were not determined by assay-based typing. What the authors observed across the whole study: The quantity of clinical and demographic metadata differed by source and by participant and was supplied without curation.

The CDR3 numbers 15 residues from cysteine through phenylalanine. Only CDR3 DNA is held: 45 bases, read in frame from base 1. Unmatched junction bases come to 11, with V trimmed by 8 bases and J by 7 bases. From a lookup of the germline V gene, CDR1 and CDR2 are MDHEN and SYDVKM. TCRbeta CDR3 regions were amplified from genomic DNA using the immunoSEQ Assay, a bias-controlled multiplex PCR. The original pipeline was this. The number of nucleated cells in each sample was estimated from the amplification of reference gene primers within the assay. Sequence reads were collapsed and filtered to measure the absolute abundance of every unique TCRbeta CDR3 rearrangement. For each sample, productive Simpson clonality was calculated by taking the square root of Simpson's diversity index across productive rearrangements. Imported from immuneACCESS, the table was reduced by TCRdb to in-frame sequences with V and J called. These copies leave out some clones; in studies compared against another copy, an unresolved V gene accounts for under half, and the cause of the remainder is not known. V and J calls and clone size are given by that table; D and trimming were obtained from the DNA. The sample contains about 120,000 clones, 85% to 90% of them found a single time. The ten most abundant clones make up less than 2% of the sample.

On this clone itself: Its cognate antigen has yet to be identified. Per-base quality was not reported, and no clone a single base away is much larger than it.

The collaborating institutions used their own protocols to collect whole blood in K2EDTA tubes. Collaborator samples were shipped for TCRbeta analysis as frozen whole blood, isolated PBMCs, or DNA extracted from either sample type. The receptor was isolated from a human donor in a cohort sampled during active COVID-19. The rearrangement combines TRBV28 with TRBJ2-1; 10 of the junction bases match TRBD2. Specimen: peripheral blood. Read as DNA, the sequence is TGTGCCAGCCTTGAGGTAGCGGGAGGTAGTAATGAGCAGTTCTTC. Its protein is CASLEVAGGSNEQFF.